The rows below give T cell receptor beta chains drawn from one sample of a study of cytomegalovirus exposure and HLA in healthy donors. Clones were sequenced by immunoSEQ multiplex PCR, and TCRdb holds only the in-frame ones, with some missing. The table includes 150,000 to 200,000 clones, just over 75% detected once. The sequencing sample was made of PBMCs. Receptors were obtained from a woman between 25 and 40 years old in good health and CMV-seropositive. The CDR3 runs from the conserved cysteine through the conserved F or W. D genes are given only for firm matches. Size is stated for part of the rows, as once, few or many counts, or as a class when the clone is expanded.

cdr3_nt,cdr3_aa,j_call,v_call,d_call,clone_size
TGTGCCAGCAGCGCCCCGGGGGTAACCTACAATGAGCAGTTCTTC,CASSAPGVTYNEQFF,TRBJ2-1,TRBV6-5,-,-
TGTGCCAGCAGTTTAGAAGACAGGGAAACGCAGTATTTT,CASSLEDRETQYF,TRBJ2-3,TRBV28,TRBD1,-
TGTGCCAGCAGCCCCAGGGGTGCGGATGAAAAACTGTTTTTT,CASSPRGADEKLFF,TRBJ1-4,TRBV4-2,-,-
TGTGCCAGTAGCCTCGGGGGGGGTGCCACTAATGAAAAACTGTTTTTT,CASSLGGGATNEKLFF,TRBJ1-4,TRBV19,-,-
TGCGCCAGCAGCCCTAACCCCTTACAGGGGGCTAACTATGGCTACACCTTC,CASSPNPLQGANYGYTF,TRBJ1-2,TRBV4-1,TRBD1,once
TGTGCCTGGCGCCCTGTGGGCGAAAAACTGTTTTTT,CAWRPVGEKLFF,TRBJ1-4,TRBV30,-,-
TGTGCCAGCAGGCCACTAGCGGGAGTAGCAGATACGCAGTATTTT,CASRPLAGVADTQYF,TRBJ2-3,TRBV6-7,TRBD2,-
TGTGCCAGCAGTGAAGGCCCGGAGCCCTACGAGCAGTACTTC,CASSEGPEPYEQYF,TRBJ2-7,TRBV6-1,-,-
TGTGCCAGTAGTAGAGGACAGGTCTCCTACGAGCAGTACTTC,CASSRGQVSYEQYF,TRBJ2-7,TRBV19,TRBD1,-
TGTGCCAGCAGCTCCAACCACGGGGATACGCAGTATTTT,CASSSNHGDTQYF,TRBJ2-3,TRBV9,-,-
TGTGCCAGTAGTACATGGGACAGCTTATATAGCAATCAGCCCCAGCATTTT,CASSTWDSLYSNQPQHF,TRBJ1-5,TRBV19,TRBD1,-
TGTGCCAGTAGTAAGGACTGGAACTCCTACGAGCAGTACTTC,CASSKDWNSYEQYF,TRBJ2-7,TRBV19,-,-
TGTGCCAGCAGTTCCCCTAGGAGCAATCAGCCCCAGCATTTT,CASSSPRSNQPQHF,TRBJ1-5,TRBV6-5,-,-
TGTGCCTGGACCCCCCTCGGCAGGGGTTTAATCTTC,CAWTPLGRGLIF,TRBJ2-1,TRBV30,-,-
TGTGCCAGCAGCATCTCGACAGGGGGCCAAGAGACCCAGTACTTC,CASSISTGGQETQYF,TRBJ2-5,TRBV9,TRBD1,-
TGTGCCAGCTCACCACTGGAGGGGAGCGGGTTGGGGAACACTGAAGCTTTCTTT,CASSPLEGSGLGNTEAFF,TRBJ1-1,TRBV18,-,-
TGTGCCAGCAGCCCAGGGACTACTTTCAATGAGCAGTTCTTC,CASSPGTTFNEQFF,TRBJ2-1,TRBV9,TRBD2,-
TGTGCCAGCTCTAGACTAGTTCCTAATGAGCAGTTCTTC,CASSRLVPNEQFF,TRBJ2-1,TRBV18,-,few
TGTGCCAGCAGGCTCCTCCAAGCGGGAGACTCAAATGAGCAGTTCTTC,CASRLLQAGDSNEQFF,TRBJ2-1,TRBV6-6,TRBD2,-
TGTGCCAGCAGCTTGGCGGGAGGGCCGGCAGATACGCAGTATTTT,CASSLAGGPADTQYF,TRBJ2-3,TRBV5-4,TRBD2,-
TGTGCCAGCAACGAACAGTCGAATCAGCCCCAGCATTTT,CASNEQSNQPQHF,TRBJ1-5,TRBV6-1,-,few
TGCGCCAGCAGCCAAGGCCGCGCTAGCGGGAAGGATGAGCAGTTCTTC,CASSQGRASGKDEQFF,TRBJ2-1,TRBV4-1,TRBD2,-
TGTGCCAGTAGGGTTGACAGGGATAATGAGCAGTTCTTC,CASRVDRDNEQFF,TRBJ2-1,TRBV19,TRBD1,-
TGTGCCAGCAGTTACAAAAGAGCTAGCGGGAGAAACGAGCAGTACTTC,CASSYKRASGRNEQYF,TRBJ2-7,TRBV6-5,TRBD2,-
TGTGCCAGTAGTATAGATGGGGCTGGGAAACTGTTTTTT,CASSIDGAGKLFF,TRBJ1-4,TRBV19,-,-
TGCAGTGCGCTGGGGGGGTACGAGCAGTACTTC,CSALGGYEQYF,TRBJ2-7,TRBV20-1,TRBD2,few
TGTGCCAGCAGCGCCGGGGGTTCTGAAGCTTTCTTT,CASSAGGSEAFF,TRBJ1-1,TRBV13,-,-
TGTGCCTGGAGTGGAGGACTAGCGGGAGGAGAGACCCAGTACTTC,CAWSGGLAGGETQYF,TRBJ2-5,TRBV30,TRBD2,-
TGCGCCAGCAGCTTGACGGGATTTATGGGTGAGCAGTTCTTC,CASSLTGFMGEQFF,TRBJ2-1,TRBV5-1,-,-
TGTGCCAGCTCACCAGGTAGCGGACCTGCGGCAGATACGCAGTATTTT,CASSPGSGPAADTQYF,TRBJ2-3,TRBV18,-,-
TGTGCCAGCAGCCAAGATCAAGCGGGAGGGTGGGAGCAGTACTTC,CASSQDQAGGWEQYF,TRBJ2-7,TRBV4-2,TRBD2,-
TGCAGTGCTAGTTCAGGGCTCGAGCAGTACTTC,CSASSGLEQYF,TRBJ2-7,TRBV20-1,-,-
TGTGCCAGCAGCCACCCCCGGGACTACGCCTTACATACGCAGTATTTT,CASSHPRDYALHTQYF,TRBJ2-3,TRBV14,TRBD2,-
TGTGCCAGCAGTTTAGGGACTAGCGGGACCGAGCAGTACTTC,CASSLGTSGTEQYF,TRBJ2-7,TRBV27,TRBD2,-
TGTGCCAGCAGTGAAAGTAGAGCGGGGCTCACCGGGGAGCTGTTTTTT,CASSESRAGLTGELFF,TRBJ2-2,TRBV2,TRBD2,-
TGTGCCAGTAGTTTAACCCAGGTCTCTGGGGCCAACGTCCTGACTTTC,CASSLTQVSGANVLTF,TRBJ2-6,TRBV19,-,-
TGTGCCAGCAGCCCGGGGGCCGGGGAGCTGTTTTTT,CASSPGAGELFF,TRBJ2-2,TRBV7-9,-,-
TGTGCCAGCAGTCAGACAGGGGGGCTGACTGAAGCTTTCTTT,CASSQTGGLTEAFF,TRBJ1-1,TRBV25-1,TRBD1,-
TGTGCCAGCAGCTGGACAGGGGAAAACGCCGGGGAGCTGTTTTTT,CASSWTGENAGELFF,TRBJ2-2,TRBV5-8,TRBD1,-
TGCGCCAGCAGCTTGGCGGGGAGGGAAGGAAACACTGAAGCTTTCTTT,CASSLAGREGNTEAFF,TRBJ1-1,TRBV5-1,-,-
TGTGCCAGCGGGCGGGACAGCGGTCCTATTAGCACAGATACGCAGTATTTT,CASGRDSGPISTDTQYF,TRBJ2-3,TRBV2,-,-